The sequence of this T cell receptor (beta chain) was determined in a study of human T cells and chemical hapten exposure. Background on the study: 2% DPC applied to a roughly 2 cm by roughly 2 cm arm area sensitized donors. There were weekly diphenylcyclopropenone doses to the scalp for patients throughout the approximately 25-week study.

The study's library attached unique molecular identifiers to single cDNA molecules. TCRdb processed the RACE reads anew with MiXCR; each CDR3 protein has one entry. The data contain about 140,000 distinct CDR3 sequences, about 10% of them singletons. Specified time point: patch test 2, 6 weeks after DPC sensitization. Sample treatment: therapeutic diphenylcyclopropenone sensitization with weekly scalp DPC. Germline V CDR1 and CDR2: MNHEY, SVGAGI. CDR3 length equals 13 residues. V lost 4 bases to trimming and J lost 7 bases; unmatched junction nucleotides: 3. This TCR derives from a woman between 50 and 59 years old with alopecia areata. Some clones in this sample may be carry-over from other donors' samples. The V gene is TRBV6-5, the J gene TRBJ2-1; 8 positions match TRBD1. Here the sequenced sample was whole blood, taken in connection with sensitization to the hapten diphenylcyclopropenone (DPC). The CDR3 nucleotides read TGTGCCAGCAGTTGGGACAGGAAGAATGAGCAGTTCTTC. Its protein is CASSWDRKNEQFF.